What follows is one TCR beta chain and its context. A much larger clone differs by one base, so this may be a read error. Germline V gives CDR1 MNHEY, CDR2 SVGAGI. CDR3 size: 18 residues. The V end lost 0 bases, the J end lost 1 base, and 13 bases lay between the germline ends. This sample was taken from a study of molecular identifiers for immune sequencing clone quantification. A single record per CDR3 protein comes from TCRdb applying MiXCR to the PCR reads. The repertoire holds about 320,000 distinct CDR3 sequences, over 20% seen once, with 0.65% to 0.75% in the top ten. The sequence was obtained from a human donor in good health. Some libraries in this study had Jurkat cell RNA spiked in. The V and J genes are TRBV6-5 and TRBJ2-6; D is possibly TRBD1 (5 bases). Sample: naive CD8+ T cells from blood, with Jurkat cell RNA spiked in. Noted subset: FACS-sorted CD8+CD4-CCR7+CD45RA+ naive T cells. CDR3: CASSYSRGGTSGANVLTF. For the CDR3, the DNA is TGTGCCAGCAGTTACTCAAGGGGCGGAACATCTGGGGCCAACGTCCTGACTTTC.